Below are 29 T cell receptor beta chains sequenced from a single sample in a study of early T cells in non-severe SARS-CoV-2 infection. A single record per CDR3 protein comes from TCRdb applying MiXCR to the 5' RACE reads. The sample gives 70,000 or so distinct CDR3 sequences, roughly a tenth of which show up once; around 6.1% is in the top ten. The sample consisted of whole blood. The source of these receptors is an adult who was a healthcare worker with PCR-confirmed SARS-CoV-2 infection or an uninfected control (not recorded which).

This clonotype is termed medium-sized. This chain uses TRBV12-3 or TRBV12-4 with TRBJ2-7, with 8 bases that match TRBD2. The CDR3 totals 13 residues. Germline trimming cut 5 bases from V and 5 bases from J; bases unmatched to any gene: 5. CDR3 in amino acids: CASSSGSGHEQYF. The CDR3 region has the DNA TGTGCCAGCAGTAGCGGGAGTGGGCACGAGCAGTACTTC.

This clonotype appeared many times. The CDR3 loop is CASSFLAGNSYEQYF. DNA of the CDR3: TGCGCCAGCAGCTTCCTGGCGGGGAACTCCTACGAGCAGTACTTC. The chain has TRBV5-1 and TRBJ2-7; D perhaps matches TRBD2 (6 bases). The CDR3 spans 15 residues. V shed 2 bases and J shed 0 bases, with 12 bases lying between them. The germline V gene has CDR1 SGHRS and CDR2 YFSETQ.

This clonotype was counted only a few times. V is TRBV7-2 and J is TRBJ2-5, with D perhaps TRBD1 (6 bases). The CDR3 loop spans 15 amino acids. Germline V CDR1 and CDR2: SGHTA, FQGNSA. V was shortened by 6 bases and J by 4 bases, with 18 bases between the two germline ends. Here the CDR3 DNA reads TGTGCCAGCAGTAGCACAGGGACGTGGGGAGAGACCCAGTACTTC. It translates to CASSSTGTWGETQYF.

This clonotype has a handful of counts. This could be a read error, since a much larger clone is one nucleotide away. J is TRBJ2-7 and V is TRBV20-1, with TRBD1 as a possible D gene (6 bases). From germline, CDR1 is DFQATT and CDR2 SNEGSKA (reference sequence). This CDR3 comprises 12 residues. The CDR3 region is CGAREGEYEQYF. The DNA of the CDR3 is TGCGGTGCTAGAGAGGGGGAATACGAGCAGTACTTC.

This clonotype has a count of ten or more. This rearrangement joins TRBV7-9 to TRBJ1-2; TRBD1 might be the D (5 bases). The CDR3 sequence is 13 residues long. Germline values: CDR1 SEHNR, CDR2 FQNEAQ (reference sequence). The V end was cut by 4 bases, the J end by 8 bases, with 14 bases between. CDR3 coding DNA: TGTGCCAGCAGCTCGACAGCAGCTAAGGGCTACACCTTC. Encoded protein: CASSSTAAKGYTF. The whole variable domain, filled in from reference TRBV7-9 and TRBJ1-2, reads DTGVSQNPRHKITKRGQNVTFRCDPISEHNRLYWYRQTLGQGPEFLTYFQNEAQLEKSRLLSDRFSAERPKGSFSTLEIQRTEQGDSAMYLCASSSTAAKGYTFGSGTRLTVV.

This clonotype was detected a few times. The chain is built from TRBV25-1 and TRBJ2-2, with D perhaps TRBD1 or TRBD2 (5 bases each). The germline CDR1 and CDR2 sequences are MGHDK and SYGVNS. CDR3 length equals 14 residues. Trimming took off 5 bases at V and 6 bases at J, with 13 bases between the two ends. CDR3 in DNA: TGTGCCAGCAGTCTTGGGACGTGGGCCGGGGAGCTGTTTTTT. It specifies CASSLGTWAGELFF.

This clonotype was found a few times. The chain combines TRBV6-5 with TRBJ2-7; D assignment may be TRBD1 or TRBD2 (5 bases each). CDR1 is MNHEY and CDR2 is SVGAGI in the germline V gene. This CDR3 comprises 16 residues. V shed 0 bases and J shed 7 bases, with 19 bases lying between them. CDR3 coding DNA: TGTGCCAGCAGTTACTCGATGGGGAGTAGGGGTAGGGAGCAGTACTTC. Translation: CASSYSMGSRGREQYF.

This clonotype has a count of ten or more. The chain has TRBV12-3 or TRBV12-4 and TRBJ2-5, with no clear D. V shed 0 bases and J shed 3 bases, with 11 bases lying between them. The CDR3 consists of 15 residues. The CDR3 loop is CASSLAPQEKETQYF. CDR3 in DNA: TGTGCCAGCAGTTTAGCCCCCCAGGAGAAAGAGACCCAGTACTTC.

The chain has TRBV12-3 or TRBV12-4 and TRBJ2-2, with D uncertain. The CDR3 sequence is 13 residues long. V dropped 2 bases and J dropped 4 bases, with 5 bases sitting between them. CDR3 residues: CASSLIITGELFF. In DNA, the CDR3 is TGTGCCAGCAGTTTAATTATCACCGGGGAGCTGTTTTTT.

This rearrangement joins TRBV11-2 to TRBJ2-7; either TRBD1 or TRBD2 may supply D (5 bases each). Trimming took 7 bases from V and 3 from J, leaving 28 bases between them. The CDR3 covers 18 residues. The germline gives CDR1 SGHAT, CDR2 FQNNGV. The CDR3 here is CASTPEGQGLSANYEQYF. The CDR3 coding sequence is TGTGCCAGCACCCCTGAGGGCCAGGGTCTTTCTGCGAACTACGAGCAGTACTTC.

The chain employs TRBV7-8 and TRBJ2-3, with D perhaps matching TRBD2 (5 bases). The CDR3 loop spans 16 amino acids. CDR1 is SGHVS, CDR2 FQNEAQ, per germline. With 2 bases removed from V and 3 bases from J, the gap between germline ends came to 15 bases. CDR3 sequence: CASSLRRVAPTDTQYF. CDR3 DNA: TGTGCCAGCAGCTTACGTCGAGTAGCGCCAACAGATACGCAGTATTTT. Looking up the rest from reference TRBV7-8 and TRBJ2-3 gives the full variable domain: GAGVSQSPRYKVAKRGQDVALRCDPISGHVSLFWYQQALGQGPEFLTYFQNEAQLDKSGLPSDRFFAERPEGSVSTLKIQRTQQEDSAVYLCASSLRRVAPTDTQYFGPGTRLTVL.

At least ten counts were recorded for this clonotype. The V and J genes are TRBV6-2 or TRBV6-3 and TRBJ2-1; TRBD2 is a possible D gene (6 bases). Germline loops: CDR1 MNHEY, CDR2 SVGEGT. V was cut by 7 bases and J by 1 base, with 20 bases left in between. The CDR3 is made up of 17 amino acids. CDR3 DNA sequence: TGTGCCAGCAAGATAAGCGGGCGGATCTTATCCTACAATGAGCAGTTCTTC. Translated: CASKISGRILSYNEQFF.

The chain has TRBV20-1 and TRBJ1-6; D is unclear. The germline V gene encodes CDR1 DFQATT and CDR2 SNEGSKA (reference sequence). This CDR3 region has 15 residues. V lost 0 bases to trimming and J lost 10 bases, with 16 bases between them. The CDR3: CSARDAGNSLSPLHF. The CDR3 coding sequence is TGCAGTGCTAGAGATGCGGGGAACTCGTTATCACCCCTCCACTTT.

This clonotype was counted between two and nine times. The rearrangement links TRBV7-8 to TRBJ2-1; 9 nucleotides match TRBD2. The CDR3 runs to 15 residues. Per germline, CDR1 SGHVS and CDR2 FQNEAQ. Trimming at V came to 5 bases and at J to 4 bases, leaving 6 bases not matched to a gene. CDR3 residues: CASSRGLAQYNEQFF. The CDR3, as DNA: TGTGCCAGCAGCCGCGGACTAGCGCAGTACAATGAGCAGTTCTTC. The whole variable domain, remainder taken from reference TRBV7-8 and TRBJ2-1, is GAGVSQSPRYKVAKRGQDVALRCDPISGHVSLFWYQQALGQGPEFLTYFQNEAQLDKSGLPSDRFFAERPEGSVSTLKIQRTQQEDSAVYLCASSRGLAQYNEQFFGPGTRLTVL.

The chain uses TRBV7-9 and TRBJ1-2, with D hard to call. Between the trimmed V and J ends, which lost 1 base and 3 bases, there was a span of 12 bases. The CDR3 loop spans 15 amino acids. Germline CDR1 reads SEHNR; CDR2 reads FQNEAQ (reference sequence). In DNA, the CDR3 is TGTGCCAGCAGCTTAGGCTATAACGTCGACTATGGCTACACCTTC. Encoded protein: CASSLGYNVDYGYTF.

Ten or more counts support this clonotype. This chain joins TRBV6-2 or TRBV6-3 and TRBJ2-2, with 9 positions matching TRBD2. Germline V lookup: CDR1 MNHEY, CDR2 SVGEGT. CDR3 length: 15 residues. V was clipped by 4 bases and J by 4 bases; unmatched bases: 4. CDR3 region: CASSLAGVATGELFF. The CDR3, as DNA: TGTGCCAGCAGTTTAGCGGGAGTCGCCACCGGGGAGCTGTTTTTT.

This clonotype was seen more than once but under ten times. The chain is built from TRBV20-1 and TRBJ1-5; perhaps TRBD1 as D (5 bases). Germline loops: CDR1 DFQATT, CDR2 SNEGSKA (reference sequence). The CDR3 loop spans 14 amino acids. The ends were cut back, 3 bases at V and 3 bases at J, with 12 bases in the middle. The CDR3 loop is CSASDSRYNQPQHF. CDR3 coding DNA: TGCAGTGCTAGTGACAGCAGGTACAATCAGCCCCAGCATTTT.

This clonotype was found a few times. The chain recombines TRBV28 with TRBJ2-1, with TRBD2 identical over 9 bases. The CDR3 is made up of 17 amino acids. J was trimmed by 5 bases and V by 1 base; bases with no gene match: 9. Per germline, CDR1 MDHEN and CDR2 SYDVKM. The CDR3 nucleotides read TGTGCCAGCAGTTTATTTGGCCTAGCGGGATGGGACAATGAGCAGTTCTTC. It encodes CASSLFGLAGWDNEQFF.

This clonotype was detected ten times or more. The chain employs TRBV6-1 and TRBJ2-2, with a possible D match to TRBD1 (6 bases). CDR3 size: 13 residues. V lost 2 bases, J lost 7 bases, and 8 bases lay in between. Looked up from germline, CDR1 is MNHNS and CDR2 is SASEGT. In DNA, the CDR3 is TGTGCCAGCAGTGAAACAGGGTTCGGGGAGCTGTTTTTT. Its translation: CASSETGFGELFF.

This clonotype was found a few times. V and J are TRBV18 and TRBJ1-5; D not certain. The germline V and J ends were trimmed by 4 bases and 3 bases, with 10 bases remaining between them. Germline V gives CDR1 KGHSH, CDR2 LQKENI. CDR3 length: 14 residues. In nucleotides, the CDR3 is TGTGCCAGCTCACTCGTGCGGGACAATCAGCCCCAGCATTTT. Translated: CASSLVRDNQPQHF.

As concerns this clonotype: One end of the junction does not line up with germline, which may come from a read error. This sequence joins TRBV6-5 and TRBJ1-1, with TRBD1 matching 7 bases. Germline assignment: CDR1 MNHEY and CDR2 SVGAGI. This CDR3 region has 13 residues. The CDR3 region has the DNA TGTGCCAGCAATTACAGGGGAGACACTGAAGCTTTCTTT. This translates into CASNYRGDTEAFF.

The chain uses TRBV5-4 and TRBJ2-3, with 9 positions matching TRBD1. V was pared by 3 bases and J by 0 bases, with 5 bases of the junction left unmatched. Germline loops: CDR1 SGHNT, CDR2 YYREEE (reference sequence). This CDR3 has 16 residues. In nucleotides, the CDR3 is TGTGCCAGCAGCTCCCCGGACAGGGGAAGCACAGATACGCAGTATTTT. Residues: CASSSPDRGSTDTQYF.

This clonotype was found many times. The chain couples TRBV7-8 to TRBJ1-5; possibly TRBD1 for D (5 bases). The V gene lost 3 bases and the J gene lost 9 bases, with 21 bases spanning the gap. The CDR3 has 16 residues. Germline V CDR1 and CDR2: SGHVS, FQNEAQ. CDR3 protein: CASSLGMFGGLAPQHF. DNA of the CDR3: TGTGCCAGCAGCTTGGGGATGTTTGGGGGACTGGCGCCCCAGCATTTT.

The chain couples TRBV4-3 to TRBJ2-6; D remains unclear. The CDR3 is made up of 16 amino acids. Deletions cut 4 bases from V and 1 base from J, with 11 bases between. Germline CDR1 is LGHNA and CDR2 is YSLEER. CDR3 sequence (DNA): TGCGCCAGCAGCCCCCAAAGGGCATCTGGGGCCAACGTCCTGACTTTC. Its protein product is CASSPQRASGANVLTF.

V is TRBV5-1 and J is TRBJ2-1; 10 bases match TRBD2. The V segment lost 0 bases and the J segment 4 bases; nucleotides outside the gene matches: 7. The CDR3 contains 17 residues. From germline, CDR1 is SGHRS and CDR2 YFSETQ. This CDR3 is CASSLASASGRYNEQFF. CDR3 nucleotides: TGCGCCAGCAGCTTGGCCTCGGCTAGCGGGAGATACAATGAGCAGTTCTTC.

Many counts were recorded for this clonotype. V usage is TRBV15 and J usage is TRBJ2-7, with D unresolved. V was cut by 1 base and J by 3 bases, with 4 bases left in between. The V gene's germline CDR1 is LNHNV and CDR2 YYDKDF (reference sequence). CDR3 length equals 12 residues. In DNA, the CDR3 is TGTGCCACCAGCAGAGGAGACTACGAGCAGTACTTC. Its translation is CATSRGDYEQYF. The variable domain in full, with the rest retrieved from reference TRBV15 and TRBJ2-7, is DAMVIQNPRYQVTQFGKPVTLSCSQTLNHNVMYWYQQKSSQAPKLLFHYYDKDFNNEADTPDNFQSRRPNTSFCFLDIRSPGLGDTAMYLCATSRGDYEQYFGPGTRLTVT.

There are a few counts of this clonotype. The chain carries TRBV14 and TRBJ2-4; tentative D call: TRBD2 (6 bases). CDR3 length: 15 amino acids. V gave up 4 bases and J gave up 9 bases, with 19 bases separating them. Germline CDR1 and CDR2: SGHDN and FVKESK. The CDR3 bases are TGTGCCAGCAGCCTATCAAGTGGTCGGGGGTCCATTCAGTACTTC. As protein: CASSLSSGRGSIQYF.

This clonotype was recorded at least ten times. The gene calls are TRBV5-1 and TRBJ1-3; D remains unclear. CDR1 and CDR2 from the germline V gene are SGHRS and YFSETQ. The V end lost 0 bases, the J end lost 4 bases, and 8 bases lay between the germline ends. CDR3 length: 14 residues. The CDR3 DNA sequence: TGCGCCAGCAGCTTGGCAATCCCCGGAAACACCATATATTTT. Protein product: CASSLAIPGNTIYF.

This clonotype was seen many times. The chain employs TRBV7-8 and TRBJ1-3; maybe TRBD1 (5 bases). Germline CDR1 SGHVS, CDR2 FQNEAQ. The CDR3 length is 14 residues. The ends were cut back, 2 bases at V and 2 bases at J, with 7 bases in the middle. CDR3 bases: TGTGCCAGCAGCTTATCAGGGCCTGGAAACACCATATATTTT. Translation gives CASSLSGPGNTIYF. The full variable domain, rest sourced from reference TRBV7-8 and TRBJ1-3, is GAGVSQSPRYKVAKRGQDVALRCDPISGHVSLFWYQQALGQGPEFLTYFQNEAQLDKSGLPSDRFFAERPEGSVSTLKIQRTQQEDSAVYLCASSLSGPGNTIYFGEGSWLTVV.